The entry below describes one T cell receptor (beta chain). Its antigen remains unknown. This entry comes from a study of shared clonotypes between healthy human individuals. Whole-study results and caveats: Researchers sampled blood only, noting tissue repertoires likely differ. Read depth was anticipated to influence clonotype sharing among donors.

Trimming took 4 bases from V and 3 from J, leaving 13 bases between them. The CDR3 totals 14 residues. Germline V gene lookup returns CDR1 MGHRA and CDR2 YSYEKL. Naive CD8 cells comprised CD45RO-negative, CCR7-positively selected cells, excluding terminally differentiated effector memory CD45RA+ cells. Donors were healthy HIV-negative adults without recent acute infections or vaccinations. Within Nashville, Tennessee resided all donors, each a Caucasian adult. Only in-frame clones appear in the TCRdb table, and some are missing; sequencing was by immunoSEQ multiplex PCR. The profile shows about 2 million clones, about 95% of them singletons.

The sequenced sample consisted of naive CD8+ T cells sorted from blood. The chain couples TRBV4-1 to TRBJ2-7; D remains unclear. This clonotype was obtained from a man aged 18 to 35 in good health. The CDR3 DNA follows: TGCGCCAGCAGCCTTAGGATGGATCTCTACGAGCAGTACTTC. It is translated as CASSLRMDLYEQYF.